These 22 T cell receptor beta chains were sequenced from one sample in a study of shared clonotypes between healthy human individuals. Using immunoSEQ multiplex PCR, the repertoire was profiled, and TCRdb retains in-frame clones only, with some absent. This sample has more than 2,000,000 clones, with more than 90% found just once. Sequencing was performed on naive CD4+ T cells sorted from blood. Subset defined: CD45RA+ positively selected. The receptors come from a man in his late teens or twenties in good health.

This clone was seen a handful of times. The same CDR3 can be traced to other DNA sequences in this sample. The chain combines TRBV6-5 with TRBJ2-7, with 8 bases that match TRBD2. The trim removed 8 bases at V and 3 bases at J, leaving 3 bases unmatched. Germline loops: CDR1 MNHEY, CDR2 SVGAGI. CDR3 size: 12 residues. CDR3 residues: CASSRGGYEQYF. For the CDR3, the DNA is TGTGCCAGCTCCCGGGGGGGCTACGAGCAGTACTTC.

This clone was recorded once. The CDR3 bases are TGCGCCAGCAGCCAAGTTTATGTAGCGGGTAACACCGGGGAGCTGTTTTTT. It encodes CASSQVYVAGNTGELFF. The chain couples TRBV4-1 to TRBJ2-2, with TRBD2 matching 7 bases. V trimming: 1 base; J trimming: 2 bases; junction bases outside the gene matches: 7. The CDR3 is made up of 17 amino acids. Germline V gene data show CDR1 as MGHRA and CDR2 as YSYEKL.

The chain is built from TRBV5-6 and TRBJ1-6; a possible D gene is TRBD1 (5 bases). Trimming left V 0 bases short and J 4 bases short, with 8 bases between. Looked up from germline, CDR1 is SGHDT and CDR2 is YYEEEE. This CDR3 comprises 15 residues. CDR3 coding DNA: TGTGCCAGCAGCTTGGTACAGGTTTATAATTCACCCCTCCACTTT. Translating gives CASSLVQVYNSPLHF.

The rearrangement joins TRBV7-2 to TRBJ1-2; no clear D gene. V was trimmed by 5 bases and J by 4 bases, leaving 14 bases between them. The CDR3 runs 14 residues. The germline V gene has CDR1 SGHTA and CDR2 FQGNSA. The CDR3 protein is CASSRVLGGYGYTF. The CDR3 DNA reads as TGTGCCAGCAGCCGCGTCCTGGGCGGCTATGGCTACACCTTC.

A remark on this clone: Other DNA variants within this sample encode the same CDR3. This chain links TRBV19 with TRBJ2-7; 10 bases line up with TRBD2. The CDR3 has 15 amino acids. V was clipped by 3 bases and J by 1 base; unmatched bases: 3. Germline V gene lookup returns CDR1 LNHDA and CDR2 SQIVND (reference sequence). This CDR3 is CASSIELAGSYEQYF. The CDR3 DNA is TGTGCCAGTAGTATTGAACTAGCGGGGTCCTACGAGCAGTACTTC.

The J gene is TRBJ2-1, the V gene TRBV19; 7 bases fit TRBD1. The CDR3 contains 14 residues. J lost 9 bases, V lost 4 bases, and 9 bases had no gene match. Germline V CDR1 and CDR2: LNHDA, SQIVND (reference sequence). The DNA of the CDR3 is TGTGCCAGTAGTACCAGACAGGGTTTAGGTGAGCAGTTCTTC. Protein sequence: CASSTRQGLGEQFF. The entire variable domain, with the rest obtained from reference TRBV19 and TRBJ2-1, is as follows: DGGITQSPKYLFRKEGQNVTLSCEQNLNHDAMYWYRQDPGQGLRLIYYSQIVNDFQKGDIAEGYSVSREKKESFPLTVTSAQKNPTAFYLCASSTRQGLGEQFFGPGTRLTVL.

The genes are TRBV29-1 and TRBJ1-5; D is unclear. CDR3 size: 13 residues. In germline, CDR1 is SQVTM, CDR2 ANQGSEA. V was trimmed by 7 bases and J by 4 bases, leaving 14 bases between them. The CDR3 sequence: CSAGSDKNQPQHF. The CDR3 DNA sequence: TGCAGCGCCGGGAGTGATAAAAATCAGCCCCAGCATTTT.

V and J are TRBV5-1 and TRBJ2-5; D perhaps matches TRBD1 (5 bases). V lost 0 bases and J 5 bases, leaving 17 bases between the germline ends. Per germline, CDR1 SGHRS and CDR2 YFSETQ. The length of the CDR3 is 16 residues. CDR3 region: CASSLDVGRAGETQYF. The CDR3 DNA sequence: TGCGCCAGCAGCTTGGACGTCGGCAGGGCTGGGGAGACCCAGTACTTC. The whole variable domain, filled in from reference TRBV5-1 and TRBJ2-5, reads KAGVTQTPRYLIKTRGQQVTLSCSPISGHRSVSWYQQTPGQGLQFLFEYFSETQRNKGNFPGRFSGRQFSNSRSEMNVSTLELGDSALYLCASSLDVGRAGETQYFGPGTRLLVL.

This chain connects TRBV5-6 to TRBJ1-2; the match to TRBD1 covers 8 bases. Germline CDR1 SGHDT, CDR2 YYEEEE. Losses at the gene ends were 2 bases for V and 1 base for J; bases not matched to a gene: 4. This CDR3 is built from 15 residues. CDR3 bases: TGTGCCAGCAGCTTTGACAGGGGAGGTAACTATGGCTACACCTTC. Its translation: CASSFDRGGNYGYTF.

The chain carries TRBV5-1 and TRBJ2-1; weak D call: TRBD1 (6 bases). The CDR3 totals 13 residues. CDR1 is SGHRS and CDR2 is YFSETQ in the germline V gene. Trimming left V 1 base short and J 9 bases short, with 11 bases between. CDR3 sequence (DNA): TGCGCCAGCAGCTTGACAGGGACGGGTGAGCAGTTCTTC. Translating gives CASSLTGTGEQFF.

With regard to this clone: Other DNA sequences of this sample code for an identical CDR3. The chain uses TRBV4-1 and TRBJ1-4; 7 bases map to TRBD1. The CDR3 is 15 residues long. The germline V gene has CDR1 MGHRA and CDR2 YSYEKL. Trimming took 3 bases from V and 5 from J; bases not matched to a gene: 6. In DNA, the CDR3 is TGCGCCAGCAGCCACCCGGGACAGCTAAATGAAAAACTGTTTTTT. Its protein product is CASSHPGQLNEKLFF.

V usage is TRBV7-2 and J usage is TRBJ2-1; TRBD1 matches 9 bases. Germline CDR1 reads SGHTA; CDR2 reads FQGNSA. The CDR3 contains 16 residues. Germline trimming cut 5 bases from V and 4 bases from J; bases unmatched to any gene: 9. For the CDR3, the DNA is TGTGCCAGCAGCCAACAAAACGGGACAGGGTACAATGAGCAGTTCTTC. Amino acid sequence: CASSQQNGTGYNEQFF.

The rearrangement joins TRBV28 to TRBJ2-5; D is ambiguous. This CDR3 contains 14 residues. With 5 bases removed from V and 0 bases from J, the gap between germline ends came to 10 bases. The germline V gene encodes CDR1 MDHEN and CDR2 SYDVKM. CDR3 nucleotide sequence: TGTGCCAGCAGTCCCGGGTCGTACCAAGAGACCCAGTACTTC. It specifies CASSPGSYQETQYF.

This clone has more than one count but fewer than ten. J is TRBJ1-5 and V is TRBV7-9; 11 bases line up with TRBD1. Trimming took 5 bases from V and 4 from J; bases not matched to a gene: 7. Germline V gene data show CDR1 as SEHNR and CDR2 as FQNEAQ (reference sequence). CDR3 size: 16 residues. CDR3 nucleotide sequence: TGTGCCAGCAGCCCTCGAGGGACAGGGGGAAATCAGCCCCAGCATTTT. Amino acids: CASSPRGTGGNQPQHF.

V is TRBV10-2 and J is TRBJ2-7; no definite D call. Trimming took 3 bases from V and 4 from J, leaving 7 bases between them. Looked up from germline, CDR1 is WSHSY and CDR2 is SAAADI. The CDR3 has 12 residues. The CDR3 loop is CASSEPGYEQYF. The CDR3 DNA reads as TGCGCCAGCAGTGAACCCGGTTACGAGCAGTACTTC.

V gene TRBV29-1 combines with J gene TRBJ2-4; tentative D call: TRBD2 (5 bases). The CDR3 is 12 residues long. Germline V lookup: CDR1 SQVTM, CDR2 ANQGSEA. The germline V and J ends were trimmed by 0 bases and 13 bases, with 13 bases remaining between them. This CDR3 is CSVEDKSQRQYF. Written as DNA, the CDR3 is TGCAGCGTTGAAGATAAGTCCCAGCGGCAGTACTTC.

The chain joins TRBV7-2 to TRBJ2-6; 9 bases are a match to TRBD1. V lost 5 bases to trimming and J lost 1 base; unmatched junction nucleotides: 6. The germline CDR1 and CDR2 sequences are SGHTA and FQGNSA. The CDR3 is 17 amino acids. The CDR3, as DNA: TGTGCCAGCAGCGTACAGGGGGCGCATTCTGGGGCCAACGTCCTGACTTTC. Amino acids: CASSVQGAHSGANVLTF.

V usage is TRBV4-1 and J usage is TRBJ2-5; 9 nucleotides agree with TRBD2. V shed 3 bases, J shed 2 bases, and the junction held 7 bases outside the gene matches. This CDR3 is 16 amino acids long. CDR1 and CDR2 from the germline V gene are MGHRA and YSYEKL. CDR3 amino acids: CASSHLLAGEQETQYF. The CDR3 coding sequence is TGCGCCAGCAGCCACCTATTAGCGGGAGAGCAAGAGACCCAGTACTTC.

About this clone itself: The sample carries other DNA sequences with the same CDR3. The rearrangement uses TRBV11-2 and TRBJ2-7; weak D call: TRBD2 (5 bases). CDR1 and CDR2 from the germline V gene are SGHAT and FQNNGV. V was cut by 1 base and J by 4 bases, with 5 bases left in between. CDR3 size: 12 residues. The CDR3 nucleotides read TGTGCCAGCAGCTTAGGGGAGTACGAGCAGTACTTC. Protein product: CASSLGEYEQYF.

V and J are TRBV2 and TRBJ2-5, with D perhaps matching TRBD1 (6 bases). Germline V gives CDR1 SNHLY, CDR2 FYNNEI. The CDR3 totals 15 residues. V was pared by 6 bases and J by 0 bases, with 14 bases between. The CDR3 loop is CASRRQAEYQETQYF. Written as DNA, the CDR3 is TGTGCCAGCAGAAGACAGGCTGAGTACCAAGAGACCCAGTACTTC.

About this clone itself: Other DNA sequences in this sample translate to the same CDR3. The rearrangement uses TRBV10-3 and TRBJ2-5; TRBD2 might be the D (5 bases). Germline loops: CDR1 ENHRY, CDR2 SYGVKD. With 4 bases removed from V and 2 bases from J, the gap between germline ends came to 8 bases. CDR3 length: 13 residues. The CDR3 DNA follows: TGTGCCATCAGTGGAGGGTTTCAAGAGACCCAGTACTTC. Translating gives CAISGGFQETQYF.

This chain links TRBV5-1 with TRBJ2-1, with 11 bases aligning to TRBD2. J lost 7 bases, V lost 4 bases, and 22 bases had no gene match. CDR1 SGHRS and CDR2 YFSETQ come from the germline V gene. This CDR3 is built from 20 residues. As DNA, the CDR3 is TGCGCCAGCAGCGGTAGGGTATCAACCTTAGCGGGAGGGATATTGAATGAGCAGTTCTTC. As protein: CASSGRVSTLAGGILNEQFF.